This T cell receptor beta chain is from a study of a mutant IDH1 vaccine in newly diagnosed glioma. Turning to the study itself: At week 35 came visit V12, and visit V13 followed at week 47.

Germline CDR1 is MNHEY and CDR2 is SVGAGI. The V gene lost 1 base and the J gene lost 7 bases, with 14 bases spanning the gap. The CDR3 is made up of 14 amino acids. As regards this clone: Its antigen remains unknown.

Some clones are missing from TCRdb's copy, which holds only in-frame ones; the method was immunoSEQ multiplex PCR. This repertoire shows roughly 54,000 clones, around four fifths found once; its top ten account for roughly 4%. Time point of the sample: week 35, safety follow-up. In the vaccine, a single dose held 300 ug of the mutant IDH1 20-mer peptide, along with topical imiquimod. General study findings and limits: Pseudoprogression apparently tracked independently of changes in top peripheral T cell clonotypes.

The starting material was PBMCs, obtained from a glioma patient whose treatment included an IDH1 peptide vaccine. V and J are TRBV6-5 and TRBJ2-7; D might be TRBD1 (6 bases). This TCR came from a woman younger than 30 with glioma. CDR3 loop: CASSYFDRSVEQYF. CDR3 coding DNA: TGTGCCAGCAGTTACTTTGACAGGTCGGTGGAGCAGTACTTC.